This T cell receptor beta chain was retrieved from a study of cytomegalovirus exposure and HLA in healthy donors. General observations from the study: The study found most TCR sequences rare, yet found some public TCRs in many donors. As immune exposure information, only CMV serostatus was available. TCR beta sequences reportedly predicted the HLA-A and HLA-B alleles of most subjects accurately. Published work reported that the classifier diagnosed cytomegalovirus status with high specificity and sensitivity.

Primers for the PCR totalled 60 Vbeta and 13 Jbeta. Profiling relied on immunoSEQ multiplex PCR, and the TCRdb table lists in-frame clones only, not all of them. The sample carries more than 100,000 clones, about two thirds recorded once. About this clone itself: Its antigen is not identified.

V shed 5 bases and J shed 0 bases, with 11 bases lying between them. The CDR3 has 15 amino acids. Looked up from germline, CDR1 is SGHTA and CDR2 is FQGTGA. This TCR was recovered from a woman aged 40 to 50 in good health and CMV-seronegative. Sequenced: PBMCs. The rearrangement joins TRBV7-3 to TRBJ2-1; D uncertain. Written as DNA, the CDR3 is TGTGCCAGCAGCCACGACTCAAGCTCCTACAATGAGCAGTTCTTC. It codes for CASSHDSSSYNEQFF.